The 15 T cell receptor beta chains below come from one sample, sequenced in a study of T cells in Graves' hyperthyroidism and ophthalmopathy. Regions amplified from RNA transcripts were the TCR beta CDR3 regions. Initially, a first-round RT-PCR of the TCR CDR3 employed the HTBI primer set. In TCRdb, the multiplex PCR reads were re-called with MiXCR into one record per CDR3 protein. The sample shows 50,000 to 60,000 distinct CDR3 sequences, roughly 50% of them seen only once. The sequenced sample consisted of blood. Source of these receptors: a woman younger than 45 with Graves' ophthalmopathy.

The rearrangement joins TRBV19 to TRBJ1-5; D is ambiguous. The ends were cut back, 11 bases at V and 6 bases at J, with 14 bases in the middle. Germline V CDR1 and CDR2: LNHDA, SQIVND (reference sequence). The CDR3 extends over 12 amino acids. This CDR3 is CAGGLGSQPQHF. In DNA form, the CDR3 reads TGTGCCGGTGGCCTTGGGAGTCAGCCCCAGCATTTT.

This clonotype was observed once. This sequence joins TRBV20-1 and TRBJ2-7, with a tentative D call TRBD2 (6 bases). This CDR3 is 13 amino acids long. V was cut by 7 bases and J by 3 bases, with 16 bases left in between. Germline V lookup: CDR1 DFQATT, CDR2 SNEGSKA (reference sequence). This CDR3 is CSERGTDRYEQYF. The CDR3 DNA is TGCAGTGAACGCGGGACGGACCGCTACGAGCAGTACTTC.

This clonotype appeared many times. The chain has TRBV3-1 and TRBJ1-6; D remains unclear. CDR3 length equals 11 residues. Germline CDR1 LGHDT, CDR2 YNNKEL (reference sequence). V shed 0 bases and J shed 9 bases, with 0 bases lying between them. CDR3 region: CASSQDSPLHF. The CDR3, as DNA: TGTGCCAGCAGCCAAGATTCACCCCTCCACTTT.

There are many counts of this clonotype. The chain employs TRBV12-3 or TRBV12-4 and TRBJ1-5, with unresolved D. Trimming left V 3 bases short and J 5 bases short, with 14 bases between. The CDR3 has 15 residues. The CDR3 protein is CASSFGRFDDQPQHF. The DNA for the CDR3 is TGTGCCAGCAGTTTTGGTCGGTTTGATGATCAGCCCCAGCATTTT.

V is TRBV15 and J is TRBJ2-1; TRBD1 matches 7 bases. The trim removed 0 bases at V and 12 bases at J, leaving 8 bases unmatched. CDR3 length equals 14 residues. The germline V gene has CDR1 LNHNV and CDR2 YYDKDF (reference sequence). CDR3 loop: CATSRDFGTDTQFF. In nucleotides, the CDR3 is TGTGCCACCAGCAGAGATTTCGGGACAGATACGCAGTTCTTC.

This clonotype was observed at least ten times. The chain combines TRBV4-1 with TRBJ1-5; D perhaps matches TRBD1 (5 bases). CDR3 length: 14 amino acids. Germline V lookup: CDR1 MGHRA, CDR2 YSYEKL. Trimming pared 0 bases from V and 6 bases from J, leaving 9 bases between. The CDR3 region has the DNA TGCGCCAGCAGCCAAGACAGGGCGGGTCAGCCCCAGCATTTT. This sequence encodes CASSQDRAGQPQHF.

This clonotype has ten or more counts. The chain recombines TRBV5-1 with TRBJ2-3; the D gene is possibly TRBD1 (7 bases). Germline CDR1 is SGHRS and CDR2 is YFSETQ. Deletions cut 4 bases from V and 0 bases from J, with 12 bases between. This CDR3 spans 15 amino acids. The CDR3 is CASSEQGTSTDTQYF. For the CDR3, the DNA is TGCGCCAGCAGCGAACAGGGGACTAGCACAGATACGCAGTATTTT.

This clonotype was observed many times. The chain is built from TRBV7-6 and TRBJ2-6; no clear D gene. The V end was cut by 4 bases, the J end by 0 bases, with 10 bases between. Germline assignment: CDR1 SGHVS and CDR2 FNYEAQ. The CDR3 length is 16 residues. The CDR3 DNA follows: TGTGCCAGCAGCTACCTTCTGGGCTCTGGGGCCAACGTCCTGACTTTC. It translates to CASSYLLGSGANVLTF.

The sample holds one count of this clonotype. This is likely a read error, given that the CDR3 carries no conserved phenylalanine or tryptophan at its end. The DNA is left out, because the CDR3 cannot be placed on it with certainty; the CDR3 is given as TCRdb lists it. This chain links TRBV7-2 with TRBJ2-1; the D call in the table, TRBD2, was not verified against the DNA. Ends included, the CDR3 has 8 residues. Germline CDR1 reads SGHTA; CDR2 reads FQGNSA. This CDR3 reads CASSSWTS.

As concerns this clonotype: It may be a read error: a sequence one base away is much more abundant. The chain has TRBV7-3 and TRBJ2-1; no firm D call. The CDR3 consists of 12 residues. Germline V lookup: CDR1 SGHTA, CDR2 FQGTGA. The V and J ends lost 8 bases and 10 bases respectively, with 15 bases between them. The CDR3 protein is CASGPDRCEQFF. The CDR3 DNA is TGTGCCAGCGGCCCCGATAGATGCGAGCAGTTCTTC. The full variable domain, in which reference TRBV7-3 and TRBJ2-1 provide the parts outside the CDR3, is GAGVSQTPSNKVTEKGKYVELRCDPISGHTALYWYRQSLGQGPEFLIYFQGTGAADDSGLPNDRFFAVRPEGSVSTLKIQRTERGDSAVYLCASGPDRCEQFFGPGTRLTVL.

About this clonotype itself: The conserved phenylalanine or tryptophan is not found at the CDR3 terminus, so this likely reflects a read error. The chain links TRBV5-5 to TRBJ2-5; D possibly corresponds to TRBD2 (6 bases). From germline, CDR1 is SGHKS and CDR2 YYEKEE (reference sequence). The CDR3 runs to 15 residues. Trimming stripped 3 bases from V and 9 bases from J, with 21 bases between. The CDR3 region is CASSSTRAAGMAQYV. CDR3 coding DNA: TGTGCCAGCAGCTCTACCAGGGCGGCGGGGATGGCCCAGTACGTC.

Points on this clonotype: At one boundary the junction diverges from the germline segment, which might be a read error. The chain is built from TRBV5-1 and TRBJ2-7; D unresolved. The length of the CDR3 is 12 residues. CDR1 is SGHRS, CDR2 YFSETQ, per germline. The CDR3 DNA is TGTGCCAGCAGCCCGGGCGGCTACGAGCAGTACTTC. Translated: CASSPGGYEQYF.

This clonotype was observed many times. The chain joins TRBV3-1 to TRBJ2-3; D assignment may be TRBD1 or TRBD2 (6 bases each). In germline, CDR1 is LGHDT, CDR2 YNNKEL (reference sequence). The length of the CDR3 is 15 residues. The V gene lost 4 bases and the J gene lost 4 bases, with 15 bases spanning the gap. This CDR3 reads CASSPRGRVADTQYF. DNA for the CDR3: TGTGCCAGCAGCCCCCGGGGGCGGGTCGCAGATACGCAGTATTTT.

The CDR3 protein is CASSSFSTDSAYEQYF. Here the CDR3 DNA reads TGTGCCAGCAGCTCCTTCTCGACAGATAGCGCCTACGAGCAGTACTTC. The chain uses TRBV11-2 and TRBJ2-7; D possibly matches TRBD1 or TRBD2 (5 bases each). There are 16 residues in the CDR3. V lost 4 bases and J 2 bases, leaving 18 bases between the germline ends. Germline V CDR1 and CDR2: SGHAT, FQNNGV.

As for this clonotype: Sequence at one end of the junction differs from germline and may be a read error. This chain uses TRBV20-1 with TRBJ1-3, with unresolved D. CDR3 length: 15 residues. Per germline, CDR1 DFQATT and CDR2 SNEGSKA (reference sequence). The DNA for the CDR3 is TGCTGTGCTAGAGAGATCAGGAGCTCTGGAAACACCATACATTTT. Translating it yields CCAREIRSSGNTIHF.